The entry below describes one T cell receptor (beta chain). What it recognizes is unknown. These data originate in a study of radiation and T cells in renal cell carcinoma. Method: immunoSEQ multiplex PCR; TCRdb's copy keeps in-frame clones and lacks some. The data hold approximately 92,000 clones, with around four fifths observed a single time. Time point given: blood 4 weeks post-SBRT, at nephrectomy. Treatment: 15 Gy SBRT to primary tumor, nephrectomy 4 weeks later. The patient's renal cell carcinoma had clear cell pathology. Overall study results and limits: Pretreatment tumor biopsies were lacking, so baseline clonotypes are unknown. In blood, top tumor clones expanded by 2 weeks, shrinking by 4.

The sample here was blood, taken from a patient whose treatment included radiotherapy and nephrectomy. The receptor was isolated from a man in his forties or fifties with renal cell carcinoma.

The DNA of the CDR3 is TGTGCCAGCAGTGATTCCGGGACAGGGGACGAAAAACTGTTTTTT. Protein product: CASSDSGTGDEKLFF. V is TRBV25-1 and J is TRBJ1-4, with 10 bases fitting TRBD1. V shed 3 bases, J shed 8 bases, and the junction held 6 bases outside the gene matches. Germline V lookup: CDR1 MGHDK, CDR2 SYGVNS. The CDR3 consists of 15 residues.